These T cell receptor beta chains were read from a single sample in a study of T cell responses to AZD1222 COVID-19 vaccine. TCRdb's copy holds only in-frame clones and misses some; the assay was immunoSEQ multiplex PCR. The sample lists some 140,000 clones, 93% occurring once. The material was peripheral blood, obtained on day 0 of AZD1222 vaccination. The source of these receptors is an adult in good health. CDR3s include the opening cysteine and the closing phenylalanine or tryptophan. Where a row states a size, it is once, few, many or the class of an expanded clone; other rows omit it.

v_call: TRBV2; clone_size: once; cdr3_length: 14; cdr3_aa: CASRGLAGVYEQFF
v_call: TRBV20-1; clone_size: -; cdr3_length: 11; cdr3_aa: CSARDPPSLHF
v_call: TRBV3-1/TRBV3-2; clone_size: -; cdr3_length: 16; cdr3_aa: CASSPGLAGAAYEQYF
v_call: TRBV11-3; clone_size: -; cdr3_length: 17; cdr3_aa: CASSPGLAGGPYNEQFF
v_call: TRBV20-1; clone_size: -; cdr3_length: 11; cdr3_aa: CSASLGDTQYF
v_call: TRBV10-3; clone_size: -; cdr3_length: 11; cdr3_aa: CAISGGRDMRF
v_call: TRBV28; clone_size: -; cdr3_length: 15; cdr3_aa: CASSLAGGRDGELFF
v_call: TRBV9; clone_size: -; cdr3_length: 15; cdr3_aa: CASSVGGVMNTEAFF
v_call: TRBV10-3; clone_size: -; cdr3_length: 12; cdr3_aa: CATQSSGSEAFF
v_call: TRBV5-1; clone_size: -; cdr3_length: 15; cdr3_aa: CASSSLGTSVGELFF
v_call: TRBV5-4; clone_size: -; cdr3_length: 15; cdr3_aa: CASSTTGTGSYEQYF
v_call: TRBV28; clone_size: -; cdr3_length: 14; cdr3_aa: CASSWTAFNYGYTF
v_call: TRBV4-1; clone_size: -; cdr3_length: 13; cdr3_aa: CASSQDPGGTQYF
v_call: TRBV18; clone_size: -; cdr3_length: 14; cdr3_aa: CASSPPTGGSPLHF
v_call: TRBV20-1; clone_size: medium-sized; cdr3_length: 13; cdr3_aa: CSATERVDYEQYF
v_call: TRBV4-3; clone_size: -; cdr3_length: 15; cdr3_aa: CASSQDLGYTGELFF
v_call: TRBV10-1; clone_size: -; cdr3_length: 13; cdr3_aa: CASSSDRSYGYTF
v_call: TRBV5-6; clone_size: -; cdr3_length: 14; cdr3_aa: CASSLWTENTEAFF
v_call: TRBV19; clone_size: -; cdr3_length: 13; cdr3_aa: CASSIGQFYGYTF
v_call: TRBV6-5; clone_size: -; cdr3_length: 12; cdr3_aa: CASTATGTGYTF
v_call: TRBV6-5; clone_size: -; cdr3_length: 13; cdr3_aa: CAILLPGNTEAFF
v_call: TRBV2; clone_size: -; cdr3_length: 14; cdr3_aa: CASSEEGGVQPQHF
v_call: TRBV28; clone_size: -; cdr3_length: 13; cdr3_aa: CASIHGGADTQYF
v_call: TRBV27; clone_size: -; cdr3_length: 16; cdr3_aa: CASRGLAGEVPDTQYF
v_call: TRBV7-2; clone_size: -; cdr3_length: 16; cdr3_aa: CASSLAGSAGYNEQFF
v_call: TRBV3-1/TRBV3-2; clone_size: -; cdr3_length: 17; cdr3_aa: CASSQGGQVFSGNTIYF
v_call: TRBV11-3; clone_size: -; cdr3_length: 17; cdr3_aa: CASSPGTGGLLNTEAFF
v_call: TRBV4-1; clone_size: -; cdr3_length: 15; cdr3_aa: CASSQTGRGGYEQYF
v_call: TRBV5-3; clone_size: once; cdr3_length: 15; cdr3_aa: CARSTLRAVGETQYF
v_call: TRBV10-3; clone_size: -; cdr3_length: 16; cdr3_aa: CAISGTGLAGNNEQFF
v_call: TRBV2; clone_size: few; cdr3_length: 15; cdr3_aa: CATQMDRGSPYEQYF
v_call: TRBV27; clone_size: -; cdr3_length: 14; cdr3_aa: CASSLWGSNTEAFF
v_call: TRBV7-9; clone_size: -; cdr3_length: 14; cdr3_aa: CASSLLGVNTEAFF